The following is a TCR beta chain sequence with its context. The sample is drawn from a study of blood T cell repertoires in COVID-19. Study at large: Researchers got acute and convalescent COVID-19 samples from the United States, Italy and Spain. T cells, B-cell-depleted T cells, or PBMCs provided the cDNA or gDNA that served as material.

In the original analysis: For nucleated cells, counts were estimated from reference gene primer amplification. The assay was immunoSEQ multiplex PCR, and TCRdb's table has in-frame clones only and misses some. The V and J calls and clone size were taken over from that table, and D and trimming were inferred from the DNA. The sample lists more than 80,000 clones, about four fifths occurring once. This receptor was obtained from a woman in her 70s with acute or convalescent COVID-19. Sequencing was carried out using peripheral blood.

The CDR3 sequence: CASALGNAGGDGELFF. CDR3 sequence (DNA): TGCGCCAGCGCCCTCGGGAATGCAGGGGGTGACGGGGAGCTGTTTTTT. The chain joins TRBV5-1 to TRBJ2-2; the match to TRBD1 covers 7 bases. Germline V gives CDR1 SGHRS, CDR2 YFSETQ. V dropped 7 bases and J dropped 7; count of bases not matched to a gene: 16. The CDR3 is 16 residues long.